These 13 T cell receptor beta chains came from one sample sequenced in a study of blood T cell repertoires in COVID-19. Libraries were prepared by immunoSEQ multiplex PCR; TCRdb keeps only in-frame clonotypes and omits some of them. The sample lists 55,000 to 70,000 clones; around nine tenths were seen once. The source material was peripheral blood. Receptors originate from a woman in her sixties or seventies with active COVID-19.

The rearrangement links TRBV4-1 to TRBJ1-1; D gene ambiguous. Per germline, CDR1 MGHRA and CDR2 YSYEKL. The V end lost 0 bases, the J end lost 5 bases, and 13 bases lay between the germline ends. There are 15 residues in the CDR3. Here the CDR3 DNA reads TGCGCCAGCAGCCAAGAAAGTGCTAAGAGGACTGAAGCTTTCTTT. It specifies CASSQESAKRTEAFF.

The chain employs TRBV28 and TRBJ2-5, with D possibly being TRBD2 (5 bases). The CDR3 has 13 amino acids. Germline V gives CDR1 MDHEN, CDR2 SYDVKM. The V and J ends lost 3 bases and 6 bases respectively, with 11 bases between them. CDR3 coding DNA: TGTGCCAGCAGTTTTGTGGGAGTCAAGACCCAGTACTTC. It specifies CASSFVGVKTQYF.

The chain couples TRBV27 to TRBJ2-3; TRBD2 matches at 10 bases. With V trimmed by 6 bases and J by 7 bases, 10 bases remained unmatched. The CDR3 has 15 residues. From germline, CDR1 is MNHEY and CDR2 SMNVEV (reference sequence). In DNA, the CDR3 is TGTGCCAGCAGCCCCCTGGGGACTAGCGTAAATACGCAGTATTTT. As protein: CASSPLGTSVNTQYF.

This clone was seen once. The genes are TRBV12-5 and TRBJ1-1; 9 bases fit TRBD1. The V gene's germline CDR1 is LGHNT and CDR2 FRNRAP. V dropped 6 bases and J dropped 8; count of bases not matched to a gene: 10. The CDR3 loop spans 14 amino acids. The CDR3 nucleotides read TGTGCTAGTGGGGGGACAGGGATCGCTAACGAAGCTTTCTTT. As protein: CASGGTGIANEAFF.

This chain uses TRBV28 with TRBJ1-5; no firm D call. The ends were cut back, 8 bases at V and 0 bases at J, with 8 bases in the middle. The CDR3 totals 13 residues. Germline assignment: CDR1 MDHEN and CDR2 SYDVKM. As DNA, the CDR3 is TGTGCCAGCCCCCGGGGTAGCAATCAGCCCCAGCATTTT. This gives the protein CASPRGSNQPQHF.

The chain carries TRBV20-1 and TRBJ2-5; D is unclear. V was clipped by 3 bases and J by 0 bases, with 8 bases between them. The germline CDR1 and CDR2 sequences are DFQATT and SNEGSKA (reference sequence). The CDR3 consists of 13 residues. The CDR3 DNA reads TGCAGTGCTAGTTGGCAGAACCAAGAGACCCAGTACTTC. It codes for CSASWQNQETQYF.

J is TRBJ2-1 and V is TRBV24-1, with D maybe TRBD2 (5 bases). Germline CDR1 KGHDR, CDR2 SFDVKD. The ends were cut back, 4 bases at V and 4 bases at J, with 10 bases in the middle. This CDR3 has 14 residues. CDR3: CATSDYGLYNEQFF. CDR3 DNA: TGTGCCACCAGTGACTACGGACTTTACAATGAGCAGTTCTTC.

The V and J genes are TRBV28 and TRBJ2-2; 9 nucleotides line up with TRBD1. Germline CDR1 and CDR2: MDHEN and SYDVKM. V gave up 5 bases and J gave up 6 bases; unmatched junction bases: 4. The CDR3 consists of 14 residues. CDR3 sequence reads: CASSPNRGPGELFF. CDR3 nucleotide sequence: TGTGCCAGCAGTCCCAACAGGGGGCCCGGGGAGCTGTTTTTT.

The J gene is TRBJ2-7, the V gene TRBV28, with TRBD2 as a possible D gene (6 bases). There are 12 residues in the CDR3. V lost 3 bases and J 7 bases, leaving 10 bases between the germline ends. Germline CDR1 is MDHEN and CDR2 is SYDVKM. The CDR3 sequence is CASSFLGREQYF. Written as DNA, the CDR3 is TGTGCCAGCAGTTTTCTAGGGAGGGAGCAGTACTTC.

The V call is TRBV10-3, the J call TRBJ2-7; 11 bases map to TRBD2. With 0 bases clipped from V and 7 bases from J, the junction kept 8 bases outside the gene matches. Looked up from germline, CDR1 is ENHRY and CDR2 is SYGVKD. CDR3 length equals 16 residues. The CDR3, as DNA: TGTGCCATCAGTGAGTCGGGGGGACTAGCGGCCCGGGAGCAGTACTTC. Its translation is CAISESGGLAAREQYF.

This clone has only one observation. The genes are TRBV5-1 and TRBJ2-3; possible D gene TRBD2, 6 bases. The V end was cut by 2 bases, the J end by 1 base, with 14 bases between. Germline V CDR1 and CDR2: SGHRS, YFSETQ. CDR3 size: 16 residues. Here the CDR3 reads CASSFVSSSGTDTQYF. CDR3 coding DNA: TGCGCCAGCAGCTTTGTCTCCTCTAGCGGCACAGATACGCAGTATTTT.

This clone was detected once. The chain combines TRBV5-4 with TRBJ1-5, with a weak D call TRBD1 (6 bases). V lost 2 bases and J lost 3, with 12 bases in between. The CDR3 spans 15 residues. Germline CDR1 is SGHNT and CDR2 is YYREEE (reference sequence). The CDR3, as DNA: TGTGCCAGCAGCTTAGGGGGGGCTCTCAATCAGCCCCAGCATTTT. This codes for CASSLGGALNQPQHF. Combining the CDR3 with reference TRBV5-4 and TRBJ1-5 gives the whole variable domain ETGVTQSPTHLIKTRGQQVTLRCSSQSGHNTVSWYQQALGQGPQFIFQYYREEENGRGNFPPRFSGLQFPNYSSELNVNALELDDSALYLCASSLGGALNQPQHFGDGTRLSIL.

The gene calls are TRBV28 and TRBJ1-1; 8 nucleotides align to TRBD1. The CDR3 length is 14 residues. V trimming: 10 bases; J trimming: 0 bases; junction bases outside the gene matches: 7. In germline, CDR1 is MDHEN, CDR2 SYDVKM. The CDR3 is CAIRSGGLNTEAFF. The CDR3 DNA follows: TGTGCCATAAGATCAGGGGGCCTGAACACTGAAGCTTTCTTT.